Given below is one TCR beta chain in context. This entry comes from a study of blood T cell repertoires in COVID-19. Study summary: Spain, Italy and the United States supplied samples that represented acute and convalescent COVID-19.

There are 17 residues in the CDR3. V trimming: 2 bases; J trimming: 7 bases; junction bases outside the gene matches: 11. Per the germline V gene, CDR1 is LNHDA and CDR2 is SQIVND (reference sequence). Participants spanned ages about 18 to 90 years and resided in fewer than 30 US areas. Original methodology: Counts of nucleated cells, estimated from reference gene primer amplification, were obtained. This table comes from immunoSEQ multiplex PCR, and its TCRdb copy is limited to in-frame clones, with some not included. V and J calls and clone size are given by that table; D and trimming were obtained from the DNA. The sample consists of hundreds of thousands of clones, approximately 90% of them appearing once.

This sequence was found in a man aged 30 to 39 who had recovered from COVID-19. The chain carries TRBV19 and TRBJ1-5; TRBD1 matches 10 bases. The material sequenced was PBMCs or T cells enriched from blood (not recorded which). The chain's CDR3 is CASSIIERDRGRQPQHF. The DNA for the CDR3 is TGTGCCAGTAGTATAATAGAACGGGACAGGGGTCGGCAGCCCCAGCATTTT.